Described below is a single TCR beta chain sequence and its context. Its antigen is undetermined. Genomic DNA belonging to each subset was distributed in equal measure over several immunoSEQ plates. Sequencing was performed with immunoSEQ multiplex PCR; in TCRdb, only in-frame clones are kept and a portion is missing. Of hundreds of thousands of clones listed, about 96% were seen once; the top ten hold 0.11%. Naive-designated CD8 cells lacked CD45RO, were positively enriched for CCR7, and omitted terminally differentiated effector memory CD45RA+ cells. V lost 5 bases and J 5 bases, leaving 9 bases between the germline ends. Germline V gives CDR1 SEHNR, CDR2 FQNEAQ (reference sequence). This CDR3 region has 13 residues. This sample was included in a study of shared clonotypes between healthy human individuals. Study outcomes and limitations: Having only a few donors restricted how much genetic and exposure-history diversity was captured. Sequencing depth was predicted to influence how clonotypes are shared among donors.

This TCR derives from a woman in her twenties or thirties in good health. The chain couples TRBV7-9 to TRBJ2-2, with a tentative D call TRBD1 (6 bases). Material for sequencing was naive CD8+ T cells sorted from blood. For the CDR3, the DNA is TGTGCCAGCAGCGAGACAGGTACCGGGGAGCTGTTTTTT. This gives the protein CASSETGTGELFF.